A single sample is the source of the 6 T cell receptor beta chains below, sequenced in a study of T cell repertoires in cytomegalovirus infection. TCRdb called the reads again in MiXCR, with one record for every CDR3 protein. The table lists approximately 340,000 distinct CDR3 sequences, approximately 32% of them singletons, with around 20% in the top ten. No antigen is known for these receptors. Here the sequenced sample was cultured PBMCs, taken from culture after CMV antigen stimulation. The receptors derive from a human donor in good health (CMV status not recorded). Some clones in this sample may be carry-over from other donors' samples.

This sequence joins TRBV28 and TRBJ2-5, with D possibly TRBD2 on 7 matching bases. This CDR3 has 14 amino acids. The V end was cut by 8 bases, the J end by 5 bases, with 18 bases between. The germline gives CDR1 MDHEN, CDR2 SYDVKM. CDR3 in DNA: TGTGCCAGCTTAAAGGGGGGGATCGGGGAGACCCAGTACTTC. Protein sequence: CASLKGGIGETQYF.

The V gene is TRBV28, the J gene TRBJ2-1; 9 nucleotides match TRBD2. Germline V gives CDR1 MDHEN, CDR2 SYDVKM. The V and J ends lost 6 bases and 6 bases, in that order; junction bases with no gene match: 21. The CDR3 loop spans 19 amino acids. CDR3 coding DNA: TGTGCCAGCAGCCCCTGGGAGCGTTTAGCGGGAGTAAAGGCCAATGAGCAGTTCTTC. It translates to CASSPWERLAGVKANEQFF.

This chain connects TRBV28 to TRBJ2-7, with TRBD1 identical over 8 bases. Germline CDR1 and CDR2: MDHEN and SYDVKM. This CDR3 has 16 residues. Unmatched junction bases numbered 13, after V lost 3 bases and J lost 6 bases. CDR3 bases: TGTGCCAGCAGTTTGCCCCCCCGACAGGGGATCGGCGAGCAGTACTTC. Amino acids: CASSLPPRQGIGEQYF. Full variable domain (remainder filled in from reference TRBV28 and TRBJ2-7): DVKVTQSSRYLVKRTGEKVFLECVQDMDHENMFWYRQDPGLGLRLIYFSYDVKMKEKGDIPEGYSVSREKKERFSLILESASTNQTSMYLCASSLPPRQGIGEQYFGPGTRLTVT.

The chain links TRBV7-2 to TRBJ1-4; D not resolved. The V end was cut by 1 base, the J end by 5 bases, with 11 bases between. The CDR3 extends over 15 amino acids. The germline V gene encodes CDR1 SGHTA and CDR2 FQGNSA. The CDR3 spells CASSLVVTPNEKLFF. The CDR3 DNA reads TGTGCCAGCAGCTTAGTTGTGACACCAAATGAAAAACTGTTTTTT.

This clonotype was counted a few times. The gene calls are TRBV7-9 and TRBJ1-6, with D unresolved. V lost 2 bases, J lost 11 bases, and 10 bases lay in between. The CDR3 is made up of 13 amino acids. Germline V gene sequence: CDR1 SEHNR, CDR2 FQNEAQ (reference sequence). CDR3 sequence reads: CASSLRDQTPLHF. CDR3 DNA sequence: TGTGCCAGCAGCTTACGTGACCAGACACCCCTCCACTTT.

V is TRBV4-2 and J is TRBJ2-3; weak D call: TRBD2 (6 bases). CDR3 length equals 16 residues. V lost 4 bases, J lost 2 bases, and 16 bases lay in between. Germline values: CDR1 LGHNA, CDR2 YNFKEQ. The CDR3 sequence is CASSPGSSDLTDTQYF. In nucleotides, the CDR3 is TGTGCCAGCAGCCCGGGGTCTAGCGACCTCACAGATACGCAGTATTTT.